This T cell receptor beta chain was obtained from a study of blood T cell repertoires in COVID-19. Study at large: The study drew acute and convalescent COVID-19 samples from the United States, Italy and Spain. PBMCs, B-cell-depleted T cells, or T cells were the source of the cDNA or gDNA that made up the material.

In the original processing: Amplification of reference gene primers provided the estimated nucleated cell counts. The data were produced by immunoSEQ multiplex PCR, yet TCRdb's version contains in-frame clones alone and is incomplete. V and J calls and clone size are copied from that table; D and trimming were computed from the DNA. The data show about 94,000 clones, 80% to 90% seen once. Trimming took 1 base from V and 6 from J; bases not matched to a gene: 11. This CDR3 contains 17 residues. CDR1 is LGHDT, CDR2 YNNKEL, per germline (reference sequence). Sequenced material: peripheral blood. The source of this sequence is a human donor with acute or convalescent COVID-19. The donor label of this sample is uncertain. The chain recombines TRBV3-1 (or the pseudogene TRBV3-2) with TRBJ2-3; TRBD2 matches at 9 bases. This CDR3 reads CASSQVGAGGPPDTQYF. The CDR3 bases are TGTGCCAGCAGCCAAGTCGGAGCGGGGGGTCCCCCGGATACGCAGTATTTT.